This TCR beta chain was observed in a study of blood T cell repertoires in COVID-19 (dated by TCRdb to the early 2020s). Turning to the overall study: Collaborator samples came from the United States, Italy and Spain and covered acute and convalescent phases of COVID-19. The material from the prospective study consisted of cDNA or gDNA derived from T cells, B-cell-depleted T cells, or PBMCs. The dataset comprised deeply sampled blood TCRbeta repertoires from subjects exposed to, actively infected with, or recovered from COVID-19. The repertoires were made available in a free public database intended to serve as a resource for research on the immune response to SARS-CoV-2. The samples were drawn from the first 160 participants of the ongoing ImmuneRACE study and from 950 to 1,500 subjects provided by 6 global collaborators. The sample metadata nearly always contained a de-identified subject ID, COVID-19 status, age in years and sex. Where available, HLA class I and class II types were obtained from metadata supplied by the sample provider rather than from assay-based typing. Broad study findings and their caveats: The quantity of clinical and demographic metadata differed by source and by participant and was supplied without curation.

Note on this clone: Its antigen remains unidentified. Per-base quality was not reported, and no clone a single base away is much larger than it.

TCRbeta CDR3 regions were amplified from genomic DNA using the immunoSEQ Assay, a bias-controlled multiplex PCR. Concerning the study's data processing: The number of nucleated cells in each sample was estimated by amplification of reference gene primers within the assay. Sequence reads were collapsed and filtered to measure the absolute abundance of every unique TCRbeta CDR3 rearrangement. For each sample, productive Simpson clonality was calculated as the square root of Simpson's diversity index across productive rearrangements. The clones in this table, taken by TCRdb from immuneACCESS, are in-frame only. Not every clone is retained; where verified, under half of the shortfall comes from an unresolved V gene, and the cause of the rest is unknown. V and J calls and clone size are given by that table; D and trimming were obtained from the DNA. The table for this sample lists under 350,000 clones; 80% to 90% of them were counted only once. The ten biggest clones cover 9.5% to 12% of the sample.

At the junction V is shortened by 2 bases and J by 5 bases, with 9 bases in between. The CDR3 contains 14 residues, cysteine and phenylalanine counted. Of all the DNA, just the CDR3 is kept, 42 bases in frame from base 1. CDR1 and CDR2 are read off the germline V gene (reference sequence) as SEHNR and FQNEAQ. The collaborating institutions used their own protocols to collect whole blood in K2EDTA tubes. For TCRbeta analysis, collaborators shipped samples in one of three forms: frozen whole blood, isolated PBMCs, or DNA extracted from either of those sample types. Sequencing was carried out using peripheral blood. The sequence was collected from a woman in her 70s with acute or convalescent COVID-19. The chain is assembled from TRBV7-9 and TRBJ1-4; confidence is insufficient to name the D gene. The CDR3 sequence is CASSLRIENEKLFF. The sequence in DNA is TGTGCCAGCAGCTTAAGAATAGAAAATGAAAAACTGTTTTTT.